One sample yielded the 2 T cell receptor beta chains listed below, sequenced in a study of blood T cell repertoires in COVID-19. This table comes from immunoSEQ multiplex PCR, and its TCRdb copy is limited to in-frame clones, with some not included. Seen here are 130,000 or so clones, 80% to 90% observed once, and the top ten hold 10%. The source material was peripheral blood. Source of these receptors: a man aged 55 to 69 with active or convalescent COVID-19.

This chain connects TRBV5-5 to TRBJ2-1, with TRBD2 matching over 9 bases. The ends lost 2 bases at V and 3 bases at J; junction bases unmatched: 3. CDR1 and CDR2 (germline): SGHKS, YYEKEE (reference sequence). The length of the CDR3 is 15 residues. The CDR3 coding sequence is TGTGCCAGCAGCTTTAGCGGGAGAGACTACAATGAGCAGTTCTTC. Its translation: CASSFSGRDYNEQFF.

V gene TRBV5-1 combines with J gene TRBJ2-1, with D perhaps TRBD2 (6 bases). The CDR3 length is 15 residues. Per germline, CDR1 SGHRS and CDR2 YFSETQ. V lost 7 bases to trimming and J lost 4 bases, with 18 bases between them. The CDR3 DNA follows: TGCGCCAGCCGTTTGGACTACAACCGATACAATGAGCAGTTCTTC. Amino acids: CASRLDYNRYNEQFF.